This entry lists 9 T cell receptor beta chains sequenced from one sample in a study of CD8 T cells in Susac syndrome. Random hexamers served to reverse transcribe about 0.5 to 1 ug RNA. MiXCR was run by TCRdb on the immunoSEQ multiplex PCR reads, yielding one entry per CDR3 protein. Of about 85,000 distinct CDR3 sequences listed, approximately 95% are singletons. Specimen: CD8+ T cells from PBMCs. Receptors originate from a human donor with Susac syndrome.

This chain uses TRBV20-1 with TRBJ2-3; 8 nucleotides agree with TRBD2. The CDR3 loop spans 15 amino acids. Germline CDR1 is DFQATT and CDR2 is SNEGSKA (reference sequence). V trimming: 0 bases; J trimming: 6 bases; junction bases outside the gene matches: 8. The CDR3 DNA reads TGCAGTGCTAGAGATGGTCGGGAGGGAACGGATACGCAGTATTTT. It is translated as CSARDGREGTDTQYF.

The gene calls are TRBV20-1 and TRBJ1-4, with D hard to call. Germline V gene sequence: CDR1 DFQATT, CDR2 SNEGSKA (reference sequence). V was shortened by 6 bases and J by 5 bases, with 10 bases between the two germline ends. There are 12 residues in the CDR3. Written as DNA, the CDR3 is TGCAGTGCCATCGGTGGAAATGAAAAACTGTTTTTT. Its translation is CSAIGGNEKLFF.

V usage is TRBV4-3 and J usage is TRBJ2-1, with D unclear. Germline CDR1 reads LGHNA; CDR2 reads YSLEER. The V end lost 1 base, the J end lost 0 bases, and 7 bases lay between the germline ends. The CDR3 runs to 15 residues. The CDR3 loop is CASSQVQSSYNEQFF. The CDR3 DNA follows: TGCGCCAGCAGCCAAGTACAGAGCTCCTACAATGAGCAGTTCTTC.

Only one count was recorded for this clonotype. The V gene is TRBV30, the J gene TRBJ2-1, with a possible D match to TRBD1 (5 bases). Trimming stripped 4 bases from V and 5 bases from J, with 12 bases between. The CDR3 spans 13 residues. Germline assignment: CDR1 GTSNPN and CDR2 SVGIG (reference sequence). CDR3 nucleotide sequence: TGTGCCTGGAATCCAGGGCAGGACAATGAGCAGTTCTTC. Translating gives CAWNPGQDNEQFF.

The chain employs TRBV29-1 and TRBJ2-1; TRBD2 agrees at 14 bases. Germline V lookup: CDR1 SQVTM, CDR2 ANQGSEA. Losses at the gene ends were 6 bases for V and 8 bases for J; bases not matched to a gene: 9. The CDR3 runs to 15 residues. CDR3 sequence: CSVDGTSGSFDEQFF. Written as DNA, the CDR3 is TGCAGCGTCGATGGGACTAGCGGGAGTTTCGATGAGCAGTTCTTC.

This chain connects TRBV7-6 to TRBJ2-1; 11 bases fit TRBD2. Trimming cost V 1 base and J 6 bases; bases outside gene matches: 2. CDR1 SGHVS and CDR2 FNYEAQ come from the germline V gene. There are 15 residues in the CDR3. DNA of the CDR3: TGTGCCAGCAGCTTAGTTAGCGGGAGGGGCAATGAGCAGTTCTTC. Its translation: CASSLVSGRGNEQFF.

The V and J genes are TRBV9 and TRBJ2-3, with D hard to call. Deletions cut 3 bases from V and 2 bases from J, with 10 bases between. This CDR3 spans 14 amino acids. CDR1 and CDR2 (germline): SGDLS, YYNGEE. CDR3 DNA sequence: TGTGCCAGCAGCGCCCGCCGGAACACAGATACGCAGTATTTT. Translating gives CASSARRNTDTQYF. The full variable domain, rest sourced from reference TRBV9 and TRBJ2-3, is DSGVTQTPKHLITATGQRVTLRCSPRSGDLSVYWYQQSLDQGLQFLIQYYNGEERAKGNILERFSAQQFPDLHSELNLSSLELGDSALYFCASSARRNTDTQYFGPGTRLTVL.

Note on this clonotype: The junction departs from the called germline gene at one end, perhaps through a read error. V is TRBV7-9 and J is TRBJ2-1, with D uncertain. CDR1 and CDR2 (germline): SEHNR, FQNEAQ (reference sequence). This CDR3 contains 16 residues. The CDR3 DNA is TGTGCCAGCAGTTTAGACGGGCCCCTGGGCTACAATGAGCAGTTCTTC. Its translation: CASSLDGPLGYNEQFF.

The rearrangement uses TRBV29-1 and TRBJ1-2, with 7 bases fitting TRBD1. The CDR3 loop spans 13 amino acids. From germline, CDR1 is SQVTM and CDR2 ANQGSEA. Losses at the gene ends were 5 bases for V and 3 bases for J; bases not matched to a gene: 6. The CDR3 DNA reads as TGCAGCGTTCGTAGACAGGGAGACTATGGCTACACCTTC. Protein sequence: CSVRRQGDYGYTF. Variable domain in full (rest from reference TRBV29-1 and TRBJ1-2): SAVISQKPSRDICQRGTSLTIQCQVDSQVTMMFWYRQQPGQSLTLIATANQGSEATYESGFVIDKFPISRPNLTFSTLTVSNMSPEDSSIYLCSVRRQGDYGYTFGSGTRLTVV.